One sample yielded the 24 T cell receptor beta chains listed below, sequenced in a study of PD-1 blockade in classical Hodgkin lymphoma. Autologous stem cell transplantation was followed by relapse in every patient, and brentuximab vedotin exposure varied. Using immunoSEQ multiplex PCR, the repertoire was profiled, and TCRdb retains in-frame clones only, with some absent. The table records under 45,000 clones, more than 70% of them present only once. Sequencing was performed on peripheral blood mononuclear cells (PBMCs), taken at baseline. Receptors originate from a human donor with classical Hodgkin lymphoma.

V is TRBV10-3 and J is TRBJ2-7; D is perhaps TRBD2 (5 bases). Looked up from germline, CDR1 is ENHRY and CDR2 is SYGVKD. The length of the CDR3 is 13 residues. V gave up 5 bases and J gave up 1 base, with 9 bases separating them. The CDR3 reads CAISPGLSYEQYF. The CDR3 bases are TGTGCCATCAGTCCGGGATTATCCTACGAGCAGTACTTC.

The chain combines TRBV19 with TRBJ2-3; D not certain. CDR3 size: 13 residues. Germline values: CDR1 LNHDA, CDR2 SQIVND (reference sequence). Trimming shortened V by 4 bases and J by 6 bases, and 11 bases separated the two germline ends. The CDR3 is CASSNRPDDTQYF. As DNA, the CDR3 is TGTGCCAGTAGTAATAGGCCCGACGATACGCAGTATTTT.

J is TRBJ2-6 and V is TRBV2, with a tentative D call TRBD2 (7 bases). Trimming took off 6 bases at V and 2 bases at J, with 11 bases between the two ends. The CDR3 loop spans 15 amino acids. Germline V gives CDR1 SNHLY, CDR2 FYNNEI. CDR3 DNA sequence: TGTGCCAGCAGCCTAGGGGGGGCTGGGGCCAACGTCCTGACTTTC. Translating gives CASSLGGAGANVLTF.

The gene calls are TRBV7-9 and TRBJ2-3, with TRBD2 as a possible D gene (6 bases). The CDR3 runs to 15 residues. Germline-derived CDR1 and CDR2 are SEHNR and FQNEAQ (reference sequence). V lost 0 bases and J lost 2, with 9 bases in between. As DNA, the CDR3 is TGTGCCAGCAGCTTAGCGGGAGGCCACACAGATACGCAGTATTTT. Protein product: CASSLAGGHTDTQYF.

The chain recombines TRBV7-2 with TRBJ2-7, with 8 bases lining up with TRBD1. V was clipped by 1 base and J by 4 bases; unmatched bases: 6. Germline CDR1 SGHTA, CDR2 FQGNSA. The CDR3 contains 15 residues. CDR3 nucleotides: TGTGCCAGCAGCTTAGTTGTAGGACAGGGATACGAGCAGTACTTC. Amino acid sequence: CASSLVVGQGYEQYF.

The chain employs TRBV11-2 and TRBJ1-3, with TRBD1 as a possible D gene (5 bases). The CDR3 totals 17 residues. The V gene's germline CDR1 is SGHAT and CDR2 FQNNGV. Trimming stripped 0 bases from V and 2 bases from J, with 14 bases between. The CDR3 bases are TGTGCCAGCAGCTTAGATGGGGGTTTTTTGACTGGAAACACCATATATTTT. Translation: CASSLDGGFLTGNTIYF.

This clone came up once. Its ends do not fully match the called genes, so a read error is possible. This sequence joins TRBV7-7 and TRBJ1-5, with a tentative D call TRBD1 (5 bases). CDR3 length equals 15 residues. Germline CDR1 and CDR2: SSHAT and FNYEAQ (reference sequence). The CDR3 region is CASSPRGGDNQPQHF. CDR3 nucleotide sequence: TGTGCTAGCAGCCCGAGGGGTGGGGACAATCAGCCCCAGCATTTT.

V usage is TRBV11-1 and J usage is TRBJ2-7; TRBD1 matches at 7 bases. This CDR3 has 14 amino acids. After removal of 3 bases from V and 2 bases from J, the junction contained 4 bases not matched to a gene. Per germline, CDR1 SGHAT and CDR2 FQDESV (reference sequence). The DNA for the CDR3 is TGTGCCAGCAGCTTTGGGACAGAGACCTACGAGCAGTACTTC. Protein: CASSFGTETYEQYF.

This chain connects TRBV28 to TRBJ1-4; D is uncertain. This CDR3 spans 14 amino acids. Germline-derived CDR1 and CDR2 are MDHEN and SYDVKM. V shed 5 bases and J shed 3 bases, with 10 bases lying between them. The CDR3: CASSPNRPNEKLFF. CDR3 coding DNA: TGTGCCAGCAGTCCCAACCGACCTAATGAAAAACTGTTTTTT.

This rearrangement joins TRBV10-1 to TRBJ2-7; 10 bases align to TRBD2. Per germline, CDR1 WNHNN and CDR2 SYGVQD (reference sequence). The CDR3 totals 15 residues. V lost 1 base to trimming and J lost 3 bases; unmatched junction nucleotides: 3. The DNA of the CDR3 is TGCGCCAGCAGTGAGTTTGCTAGCGGGAGCTACGAGCAGTACTTC. This gives the protein CASSEFASGSYEQYF.

This sequence joins TRBV4-1 and TRBJ2-7; the D gene is possibly TRBD1 (5 bases). The CDR3 has 11 residues. V lost 11 bases to trimming and J lost 3 bases, with 11 bases between them. CDR1 is MGHRA and CDR2 is YSYEKL in the germline V gene. Written as DNA, the CDR3 is TGCGCCCTACAGGTCGTCTACGAGCAGTACTTC. This translates into CALQVVYEQYF.

This clone was seen only once. This chain uses TRBV2 with TRBJ2-5, with D possibly TRBD1 on 6 matching bases. The assigned J gene may be wrong: the sequence end matches TRBJ2-7 better. Germline lookup yields CDR1 SNHLY and CDR2 FYNNEI. The CDR3 is 14 residues long. CDR3 sequence (DNA): TGTGCCAGCAAAGAGGCAGGGGTCTCCTACGAGCAGTACTTC. Translated: CASKEAGVSYEQYF.

This chain joins TRBV5-1 and TRBJ2-3, with D uncertain. Trimming stripped 4 bases from V and 0 bases from J, with 9 bases between. Germline V CDR1 and CDR2: SGHRS, YFSETQ. CDR3 size: 14 residues. The CDR3 here is CASSPRSSTDTQYF. The CDR3 nucleotides are TGCGCCAGCAGCCCCAGGTCTAGCACAGATACGCAGTATTTT.

The rearrangement joins TRBV6-5 to TRBJ2-7; D may match TRBD1 or TRBD2 (5 bases each). The germline gives CDR1 MNHEY, CDR2 SVGAGI. The length of the CDR3 is 14 residues. V lost 2 bases and J 2 bases, leaving 10 bases between the germline ends. The CDR3, as DNA: TGTGCCAGCAGTTACGGAGAGGGGACCTACGAGCAGTACTTC. Its protein is CASSYGEGTYEQYF.

In this sample, this clone turned up a few times. This chain links TRBV10-3 with TRBJ2-6, with D perhaps TRBD2 (5 bases). The CDR3 covers 15 residues. The germline V gene has CDR1 ENHRY and CDR2 SYGVKD. With 5 bases removed from V and 0 bases from J, the gap between germline ends came to 8 bases. The CDR3: CAISTTTSGANVLTF. The CDR3 coding sequence is TGTGCCATCAGTACGACTACCTCTGGGGCCAACGTCCTGACTTTC.

The chain uses TRBV27 and TRBJ2-1; a weak D match, TRBD2 (6 bases). Germline loops: CDR1 MNHEY, CDR2 SMNVEV (reference sequence). V was trimmed by 2 bases and J by 8 bases, leaving 16 bases between them. This CDR3 contains 15 residues. The CDR3 is CASSLRLEIDYEQFF. DNA for the CDR3: TGTGCCAGCAGTTTAAGACTAGAGATTGACTATGAGCAGTTCTTC.

The chain has TRBV9 and TRBJ1-1; 11 bases agree with TRBD1. V shed 4 bases, J shed 5 bases, and the junction held 10 bases outside the gene matches. The CDR3 length is 16 residues. Per germline, CDR1 SGDLS and CDR2 YYNGEE. CDR3 coding DNA: TGTGCCAGCAGCCGCGATCCGGGACAGGGGGGTACTGAAGCTTTCTTT. Translation gives CASSRDPGQGGTEAFF.

V and J are TRBV19 and TRBJ2-7; 11 nucleotides align to TRBD1. CDR1 is LNHDA and CDR2 is SQIVND in the germline V gene (reference sequence). There are 16 residues in the CDR3. J lost 0 bases, V lost 3 bases, and 4 bases had no gene match. CDR3 bases: TGTGCCAGTAGTATCCGGGACAGGGGGAGCTCCTACGAGCAGTACTTC. Protein product: CASSIRDRGSSYEQYF. Complete variable domain (other parts from reference TRBV19 and TRBJ2-7): DGGITQSPKYLFRKEGQNVTLSCEQNLNHDAMYWYRQDPGQGLRLIYYSQIVNDFQKGDIAEGYSVSREKKESFPLTVTSAQKNPTAFYLCASSIRDRGSSYEQYFGPGTRLTVT.

The chain couples TRBV19 to TRBJ2-1; tentative D call: TRBD2 (5 bases). Trimming removed 3 bases at V and 0 bases at J, with 9 bases between. This CDR3 contains 15 residues. From germline, CDR1 is LNHDA and CDR2 SQIVND (reference sequence). The CDR3 sequence: CASSIGDVSYNEQFF. In DNA form, the CDR3 reads TGTGCCAGTAGTATCGGGGATGTCTCCTACAATGAGCAGTTCTTC.

The rearrangement joins TRBV14 to TRBJ2-7, with unresolved D. The V and J ends lost 1 base and 5 bases respectively, with 15 bases between them. This CDR3 contains 15 residues. The germline gives CDR1 SGHDN, CDR2 FVKESK. CDR3 bases: TGTGCCAGCAGCCAAGGTACCCCGACATATCACGAGCAGTACTTC. Encoded protein: CASSQGTPTYHEQYF.

CDR3 loop: CASSQEGPYEQYF. The DNA for the CDR3 is TGTGCCAGCAGCCAAGAGGGACCCTACGAGCAGTACTTC. The chain carries TRBV5-3 and TRBJ2-7; D is possibly TRBD1 or TRBD2 (5 bases each). TRBV5-3 is classed as an ORF, of uncertain function. The V gene lost 8 bases and the J gene lost 2 bases, with 14 bases spanning the gap. This CDR3 comprises 13 residues.

This sequence joins TRBV2 and TRBJ1-6, with D uncertain. Deletions cut 4 bases from V and 6 bases from J, with 7 bases between. Germline CDR1 SNHLY, CDR2 FYNNEI. The CDR3 covers 13 residues. CDR3 amino acids: CASSVYSNSPLHF. The CDR3, as DNA: TGTGCCAGCAGTGTTTACAGTAATTCACCCCTCCACTTT.

The rearrangement uses TRBV7-9 and TRBJ1-1, with unresolved D. Germline CDR1 SEHNR, CDR2 FQNEAQ (reference sequence). Trimming took off 8 bases at V and 5 bases at J, with 15 bases between the two ends. The CDR3 runs to 13 residues. The DNA of the CDR3 is TGTGCCAGCTCTCGGGAGGGCCTAACTGAAGCTTTCTTT. Its protein is CASSREGLTEAFF.

The chain uses TRBV27 and TRBJ2-7; TRBD2 matches 7 bases. The trim removed 3 bases at V and 0 bases at J, leaving 5 bases unmatched. Germline assignment: CDR1 MNHEY and CDR2 SMNVEV (reference sequence). The CDR3 totals 15 residues. The CDR3 nucleotides are TGTGCCAGCAGTTTGCGAGCGGGATCCTCCTACGAGCAGTACTTC. This gives the protein CASSLRAGSSYEQYF.